This T cell receptor beta chain is from a study of vaccination and CD4 T cells after COVID-19. Overall study: Collection of post-COVID samples occurred a median approximately 97 days after diagnosis, spanning a range of 35 to 161. A CEFX pool, an HIV-1 Nef pool, or else no peptide went into the control cultures.

On this clonotype itself: No antigen is known for it.

Sequence data for DNA of cultured CD4+ T cells were generated by the Oncomine TCR Beta short-read assay. Genomic DNA was drawn out of CD4+ T cells grown in culture. Each CDR3 protein is one row after TCRdb ran MiXCR on the PCR reads. Found here are 15,000 to 20,000 distinct CDR3 sequences, roughly three fifths of them singletons; the top ten hold around 11%. J gave up 11 bases and V 5 bases, and 13 bases lay outside the gene matches. This CDR3 is 14 amino acids long. Germline V lookup: CDR1 LGHNT, CDR2 FRNRAP. Treatment described: approximately 10-day PBMC culture with coronavirus spike peptide pools or control peptides (ViraFEST assay).

Sequenced input: CD4+ T cells from blood, cultured in vitro. This clonotype originated in a human donor who had recovered from COVID-19. The J gene is TRBJ1-1, the V gene TRBV12-5; 8 bases match TRBD1. The CDR3, as DNA: TGTGCTAGTGGTCCAGGACGAGACAGGGGAGCTGCTTTCTTT. Residues: CASGPGRDRGAAFF.